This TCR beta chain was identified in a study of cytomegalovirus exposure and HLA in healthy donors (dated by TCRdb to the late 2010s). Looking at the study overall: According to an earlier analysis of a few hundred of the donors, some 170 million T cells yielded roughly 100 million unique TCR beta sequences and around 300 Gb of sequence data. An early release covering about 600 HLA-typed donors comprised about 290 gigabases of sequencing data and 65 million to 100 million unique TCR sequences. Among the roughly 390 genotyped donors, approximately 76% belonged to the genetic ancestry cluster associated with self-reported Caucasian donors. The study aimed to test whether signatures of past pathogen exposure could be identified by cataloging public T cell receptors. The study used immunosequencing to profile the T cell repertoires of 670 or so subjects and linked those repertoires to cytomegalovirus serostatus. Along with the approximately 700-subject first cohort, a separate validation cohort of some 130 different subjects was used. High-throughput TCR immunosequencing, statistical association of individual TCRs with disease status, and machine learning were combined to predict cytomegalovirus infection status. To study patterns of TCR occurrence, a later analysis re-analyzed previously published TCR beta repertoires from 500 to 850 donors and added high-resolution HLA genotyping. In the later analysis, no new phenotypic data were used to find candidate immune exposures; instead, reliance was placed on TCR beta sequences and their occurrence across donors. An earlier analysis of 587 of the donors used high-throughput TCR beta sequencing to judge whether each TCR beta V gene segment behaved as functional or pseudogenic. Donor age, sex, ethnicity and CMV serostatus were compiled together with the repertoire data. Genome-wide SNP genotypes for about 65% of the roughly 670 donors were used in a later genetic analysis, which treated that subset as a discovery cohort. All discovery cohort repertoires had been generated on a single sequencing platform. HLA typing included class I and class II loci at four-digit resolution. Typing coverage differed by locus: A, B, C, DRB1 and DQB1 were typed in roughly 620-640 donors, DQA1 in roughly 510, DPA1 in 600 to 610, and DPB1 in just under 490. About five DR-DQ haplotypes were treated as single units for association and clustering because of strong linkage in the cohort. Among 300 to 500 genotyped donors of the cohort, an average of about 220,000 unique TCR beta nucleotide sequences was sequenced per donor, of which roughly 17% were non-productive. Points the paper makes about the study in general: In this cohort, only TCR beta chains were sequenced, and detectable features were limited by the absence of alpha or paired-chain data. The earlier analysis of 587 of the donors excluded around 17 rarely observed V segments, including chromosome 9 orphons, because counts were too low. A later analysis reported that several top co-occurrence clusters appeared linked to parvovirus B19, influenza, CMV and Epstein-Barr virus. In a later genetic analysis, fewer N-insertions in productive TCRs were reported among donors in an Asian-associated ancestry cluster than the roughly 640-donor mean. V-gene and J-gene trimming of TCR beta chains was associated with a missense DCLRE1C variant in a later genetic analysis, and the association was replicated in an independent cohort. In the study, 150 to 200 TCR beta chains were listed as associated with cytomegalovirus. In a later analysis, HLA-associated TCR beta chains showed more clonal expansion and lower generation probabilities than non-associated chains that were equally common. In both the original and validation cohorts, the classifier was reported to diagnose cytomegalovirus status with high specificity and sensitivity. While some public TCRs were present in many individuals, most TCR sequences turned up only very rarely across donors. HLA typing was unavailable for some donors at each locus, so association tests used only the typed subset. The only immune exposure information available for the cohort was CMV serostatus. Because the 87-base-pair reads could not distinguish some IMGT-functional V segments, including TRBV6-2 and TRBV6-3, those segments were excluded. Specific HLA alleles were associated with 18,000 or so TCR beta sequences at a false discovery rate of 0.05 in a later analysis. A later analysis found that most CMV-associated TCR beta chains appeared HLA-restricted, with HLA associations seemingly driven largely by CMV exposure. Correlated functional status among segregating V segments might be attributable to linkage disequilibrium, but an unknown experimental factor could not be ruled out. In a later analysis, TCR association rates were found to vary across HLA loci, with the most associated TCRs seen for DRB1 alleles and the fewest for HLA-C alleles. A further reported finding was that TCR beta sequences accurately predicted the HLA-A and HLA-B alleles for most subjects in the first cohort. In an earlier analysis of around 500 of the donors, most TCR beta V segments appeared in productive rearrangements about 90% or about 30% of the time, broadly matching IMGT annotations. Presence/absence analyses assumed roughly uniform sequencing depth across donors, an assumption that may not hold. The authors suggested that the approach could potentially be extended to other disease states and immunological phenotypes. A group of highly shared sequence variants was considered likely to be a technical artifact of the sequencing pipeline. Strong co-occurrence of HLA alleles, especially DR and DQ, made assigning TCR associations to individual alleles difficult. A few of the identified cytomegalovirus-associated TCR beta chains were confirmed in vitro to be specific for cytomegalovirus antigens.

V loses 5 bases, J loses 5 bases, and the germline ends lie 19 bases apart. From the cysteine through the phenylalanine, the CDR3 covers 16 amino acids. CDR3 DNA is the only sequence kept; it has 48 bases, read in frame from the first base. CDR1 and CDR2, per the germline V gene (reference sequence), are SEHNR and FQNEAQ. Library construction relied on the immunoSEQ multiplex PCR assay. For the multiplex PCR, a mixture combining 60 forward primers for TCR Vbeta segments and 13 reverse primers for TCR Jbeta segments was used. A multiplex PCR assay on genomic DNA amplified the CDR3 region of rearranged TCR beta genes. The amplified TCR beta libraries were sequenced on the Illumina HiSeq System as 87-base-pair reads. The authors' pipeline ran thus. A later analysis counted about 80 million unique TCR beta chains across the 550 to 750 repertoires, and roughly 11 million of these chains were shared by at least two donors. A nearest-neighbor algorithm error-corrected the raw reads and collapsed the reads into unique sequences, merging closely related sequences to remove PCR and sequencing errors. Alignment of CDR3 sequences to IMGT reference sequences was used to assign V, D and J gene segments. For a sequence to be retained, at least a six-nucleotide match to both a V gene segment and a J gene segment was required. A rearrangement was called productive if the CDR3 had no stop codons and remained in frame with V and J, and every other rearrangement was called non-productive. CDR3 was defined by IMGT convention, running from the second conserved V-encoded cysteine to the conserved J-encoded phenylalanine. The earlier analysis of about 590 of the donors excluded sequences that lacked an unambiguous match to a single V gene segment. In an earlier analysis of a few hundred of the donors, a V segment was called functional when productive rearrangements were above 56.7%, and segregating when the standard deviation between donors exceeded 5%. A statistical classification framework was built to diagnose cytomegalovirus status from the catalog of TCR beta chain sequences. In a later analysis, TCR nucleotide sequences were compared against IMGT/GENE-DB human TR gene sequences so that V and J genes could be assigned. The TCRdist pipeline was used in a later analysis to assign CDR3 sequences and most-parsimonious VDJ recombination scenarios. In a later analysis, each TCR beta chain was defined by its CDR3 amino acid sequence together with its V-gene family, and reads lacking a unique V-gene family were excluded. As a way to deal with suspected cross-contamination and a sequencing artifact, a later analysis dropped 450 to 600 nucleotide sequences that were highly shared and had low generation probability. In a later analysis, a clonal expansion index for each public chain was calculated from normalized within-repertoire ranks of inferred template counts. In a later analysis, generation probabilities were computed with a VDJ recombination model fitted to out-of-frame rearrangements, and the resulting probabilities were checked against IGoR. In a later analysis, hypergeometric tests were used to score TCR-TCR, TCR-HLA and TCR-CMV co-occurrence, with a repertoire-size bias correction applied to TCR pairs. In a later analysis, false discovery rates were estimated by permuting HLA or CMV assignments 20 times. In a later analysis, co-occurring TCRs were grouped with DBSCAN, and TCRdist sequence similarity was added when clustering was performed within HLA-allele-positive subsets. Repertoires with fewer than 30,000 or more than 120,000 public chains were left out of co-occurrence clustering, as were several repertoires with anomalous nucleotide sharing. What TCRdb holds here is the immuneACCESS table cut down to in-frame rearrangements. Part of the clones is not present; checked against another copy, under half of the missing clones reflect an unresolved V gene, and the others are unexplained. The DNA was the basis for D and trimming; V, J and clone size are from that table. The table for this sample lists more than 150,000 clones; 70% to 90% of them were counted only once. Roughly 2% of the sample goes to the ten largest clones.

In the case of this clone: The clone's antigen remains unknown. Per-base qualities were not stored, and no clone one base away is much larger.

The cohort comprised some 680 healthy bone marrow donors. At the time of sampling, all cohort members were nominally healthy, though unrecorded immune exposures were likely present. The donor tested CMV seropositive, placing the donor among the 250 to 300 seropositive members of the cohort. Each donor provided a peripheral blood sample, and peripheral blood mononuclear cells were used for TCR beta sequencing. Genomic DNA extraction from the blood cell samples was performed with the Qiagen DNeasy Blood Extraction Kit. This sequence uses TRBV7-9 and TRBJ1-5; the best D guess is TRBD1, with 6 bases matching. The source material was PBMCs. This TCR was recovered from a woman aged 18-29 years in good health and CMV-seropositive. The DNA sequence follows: TGTGCCAGCAGCCCATCCTTGGCAGGGGTATATCAGCCCCAGCATTTT. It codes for CASSPSLAGVYQPQHF.